This entry features one T cell receptor (beta chain) sequence. The antigen is not known. The data originate from a study of cytomegalovirus exposure and HLA in healthy donors. Study in general: Of all 400 or so donors who were genotyped, roughly 81% belonged to the Caucasian-associated ancestry cluster.

PCR used 60 Vbeta primers and 13 Jbeta primers. Clones were sequenced by immunoSEQ multiplex PCR, and TCRdb holds only the in-frame ones, with some missing. The sample lists more than 90,000 clones; about four fifths were seen once. Study-level points and caveats: The authors later linked a missense DCLRE1C variant to TCR beta V- and J-gene trimming. Earlier analysis found most TCR beta V segments productive about 87% or about 30% of the time. Most TCR sequences were rare, but some public TCRs occurred in many donors.

The CDR3 consists of 13 residues. V was clipped by 4 bases and J by 4 bases, with 11 bases between them. CDR1 is SGHNT and CDR2 is YYREEE in the germline V gene (reference sequence). What was sequenced was PBMCs. This chain uses TRBV5-4 with TRBJ2-5, with a tentative D call TRBD2 (7 bases). The sequence derives from a man aged 25-45 years in good health and CMV-seropositive. The CDR3 DNA reads as TGTGCCAGCAGCCGGGGGGCCGGAGAGACCCAGTACTTC. Translating gives CASSRGAGETQYF.